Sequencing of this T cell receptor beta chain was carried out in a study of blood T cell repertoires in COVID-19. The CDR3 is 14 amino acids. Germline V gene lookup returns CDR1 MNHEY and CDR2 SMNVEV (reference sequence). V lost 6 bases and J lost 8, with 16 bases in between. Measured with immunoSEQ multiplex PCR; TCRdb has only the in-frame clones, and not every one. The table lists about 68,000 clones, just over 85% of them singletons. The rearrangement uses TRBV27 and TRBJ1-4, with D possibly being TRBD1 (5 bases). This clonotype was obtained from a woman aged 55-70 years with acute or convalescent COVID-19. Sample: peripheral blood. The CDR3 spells CASRQRGSWEKLFF. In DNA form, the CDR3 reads TGTGCCAGCAGACAAAGGGGTAGCTGGGAAAAACTGTTTTTT.